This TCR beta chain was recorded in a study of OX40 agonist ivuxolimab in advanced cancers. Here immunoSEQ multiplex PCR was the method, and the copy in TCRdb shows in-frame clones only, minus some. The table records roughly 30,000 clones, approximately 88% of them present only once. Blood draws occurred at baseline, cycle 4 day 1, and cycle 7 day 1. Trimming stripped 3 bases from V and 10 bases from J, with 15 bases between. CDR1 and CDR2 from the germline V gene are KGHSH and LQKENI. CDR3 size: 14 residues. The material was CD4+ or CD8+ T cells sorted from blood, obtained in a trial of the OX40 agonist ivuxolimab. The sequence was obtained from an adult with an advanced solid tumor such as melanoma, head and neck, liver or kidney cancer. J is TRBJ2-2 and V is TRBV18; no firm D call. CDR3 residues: CASSPSFRAAELFF. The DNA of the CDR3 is TGTGCCAGCTCACCTAGCTTCCGGGCGGCGGAGCTGTTTTTT.